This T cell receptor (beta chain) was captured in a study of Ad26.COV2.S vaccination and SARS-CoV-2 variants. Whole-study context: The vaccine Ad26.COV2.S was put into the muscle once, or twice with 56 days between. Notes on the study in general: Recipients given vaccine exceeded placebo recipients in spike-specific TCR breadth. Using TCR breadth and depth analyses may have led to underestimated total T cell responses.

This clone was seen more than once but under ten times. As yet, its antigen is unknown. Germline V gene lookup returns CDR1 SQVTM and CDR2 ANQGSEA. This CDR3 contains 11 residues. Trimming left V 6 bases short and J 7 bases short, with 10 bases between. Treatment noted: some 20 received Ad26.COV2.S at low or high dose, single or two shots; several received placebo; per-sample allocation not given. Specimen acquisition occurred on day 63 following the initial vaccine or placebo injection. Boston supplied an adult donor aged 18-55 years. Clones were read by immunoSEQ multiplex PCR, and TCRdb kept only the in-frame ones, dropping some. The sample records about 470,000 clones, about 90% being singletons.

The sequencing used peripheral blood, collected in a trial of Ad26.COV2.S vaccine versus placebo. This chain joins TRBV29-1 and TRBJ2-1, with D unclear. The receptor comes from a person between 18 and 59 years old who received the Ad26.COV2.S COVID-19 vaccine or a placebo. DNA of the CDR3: TGCAGCGTACCCGGGCCGAATGAGCAGTTCTTC. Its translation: CSVPGPNEQFF.